These 28 T cell receptor beta chains were sequenced from one sample in a study of blood T cell repertoires in COVID-19. The table came from immunoSEQ multiplex PCR; TCRdb's copy has only in-frame clones and leaves some out. This sample carries about 200,000 clones, roughly 90% of them seen once, and the ten largest clones take approximately 8%. Sequenced input: PBMCs or T cells enriched from blood (not recorded which). These receptors were collected from a woman aged 18-29 years who had recovered from COVID-19.

The chain recombines TRBV27 with TRBJ1-2; weak D call: TRBD1 (6 bases). In germline, CDR1 is MNHEY, CDR2 SMNVEV (reference sequence). The ends were cut back, 2 bases at V and 6 bases at J, with 16 bases in the middle. This CDR3 has 15 residues. In nucleotides, the CDR3 is TGTGCCAGCAGTTTAAGGGACAACTCCAGAGATGGCTACACCTTC. Residues: CASSLRDNSRDGYTF.

The count of this clone is one. The rearrangement uses TRBV10-3 and TRBJ2-1, with a weak D call TRBD2 (6 bases). Germline CDR1 reads ENHRY; CDR2 reads SYGVKD. The CDR3 is made up of 14 amino acids. V lost 0 bases, J lost 9 bases, and 12 bases lay in between. The CDR3 loop is CAISESILGLEQFF. The CDR3 coding sequence is TGTGCCATCAGTGAGTCGATTTTGGGACTTGAGCAGTTCTTC.

This rearrangement joins TRBV30 to TRBJ2-3; 8 nucleotides line up with TRBD1. Germline CDR1 and CDR2: GTSNPN and SVGIG (reference sequence). Losses at the gene ends were 6 bases for V and 3 bases for J; bases not matched to a gene: 8. The CDR3 totals 14 residues. The CDR3 region has the DNA TGTGCCTGCCAAGACAGGGGACGGACAGATACGCAGTATTTT. Residues: CACQDRGRTDTQYF.

This clone was picked up one time. This rearrangement joins TRBV11-3 to TRBJ2-2, with 10 positions matching TRBD1. V lost 5 bases and J lost 6; bases outside the gene matches: 18. The CDR3 spans 19 residues. Germline CDR1 and CDR2: SGHNT and YENEEA. The CDR3 protein is CASSPRPGQGSRRAGELFF. The CDR3, as DNA: TGTGCCAGCAGCCCCCGACCGGGACAGGGGTCAAGAAGGGCCGGGGAGCTGTTTTTT.

The chain combines TRBV2 with TRBJ2-7, with D perhaps TRBD2 (5 bases). V gave up 6 bases and J gave up 2 bases, with 11 bases separating them. CDR1 is SNHLY, CDR2 FYNNEI, per germline. CDR3 length: 13 residues. The CDR3 coding sequence is TGTGCCAGCAGACGGACTCTGGCCTACGAGCAGTACTTC. Translating it yields CASRRTLAYEQYF. The entire variable domain, with the rest obtained from reference TRBV2 and TRBJ2-7, is as follows: EPEVTQTPSHQVTQMGQEVILRCVPISNHLYFYWYRQILGQKVEFLVSFYNNEISEKSEIFDDQFSVERPDGSNFTLKIRSTKLEDSAMYFCASRRTLAYEQYFGPGTRLTVT.

The chain carries TRBV5-4 and TRBJ2-2, with 7 bases lining up with TRBD2. The J segment lost 5 bases and the V segment lost 0 bases, leaving 10 bases of the junction unmatched. The CDR3 runs to 17 residues. The germline V gene encodes CDR1 SGHNT and CDR2 YYREEE (reference sequence). The CDR3 reads CASSLAIERGDTGELFF. The CDR3 nucleotides read TGTGCCAGCAGCTTGGCAATCGAGCGGGGAGATACCGGGGAGCTGTTTTTT. Drawing the rest from reference TRBV5-4 and TRBJ2-2, the complete variable domain is ETGVTQSPTHLIKTRGQQVTLRCSSQSGHNTVSWYQQALGQGPQFIFQYYREEENGRGNFPPRFSGLQFPNYSSELNVNALELDDSALYLCASSLAIERGDTGELFFGEGSRLTVL.

V is TRBV4-1 and J is TRBJ1-4, with 8 nucleotides matching TRBD1. J lost 0 bases, V lost 4 bases, and 4 bases had no gene match. The CDR3 spans 16 residues. The V gene's germline CDR1 is MGHRA and CDR2 YSYEKL. The CDR3 nucleotides are TGCGCCAGCAGCCGTGGACAGGGAACAACTAATGAAAAACTGTTTTTT. The encoded protein is CASSRGQGTTNEKLFF.

In its sample, this clone was seen a few times. The V and J genes are TRBV28 and TRBJ1-1; D gene ambiguous. CDR1 and CDR2 from the germline V gene are MDHEN and SYDVKM. Trimming removed 5 bases at V and 7 bases at J, with 5 bases between. There are 10 residues in the CDR3. CDR3 nucleotides: TGTGCCAGCAGTGACAATGAAGCTTTCTTT. Residues: CASSDNEAFF.

CDR3 nucleotide sequence: TGTGCCTGGAGTTCGATCGACTCCTTACGGTCACCCCTCCACTTT. This gives the protein CAWSSIDSLRSPLHF. This chain links TRBV30 with TRBJ1-6; the D is unclear. There are 15 residues in the CDR3. The V end lost 2 bases, the J end lost 10 bases, and 18 bases lay between the germline ends. Germline V lookup: CDR1 GTSNPN, CDR2 SVGIG (reference sequence).

This chain uses TRBV6-5 with TRBJ2-1, with 7 bases matching TRBD1. V was clipped by 7 bases and J by 5 bases; unmatched bases: 8. The CDR3 spans 14 residues. Germline V gene sequence: CDR1 MNHEY, CDR2 SVGAGI. CDR3 sequence: CASNGQAFDNEQFF. The CDR3 nucleotides are TGTGCCAGCAACGGACAGGCCTTCGACAATGAGCAGTTCTTC.

The chain has TRBV27 and TRBJ2-3; 7 bases agree with TRBD1. This CDR3 has 19 amino acids. The germline gives CDR1 MNHEY, CDR2 SMNVEV (reference sequence). Trimming cost V 3 bases and J 6 bases; bases outside gene matches: 21. The CDR3 nucleotides are TGTGCCAGCAGTTTGTACCGTCCCAACAGGGGACACCGATGGGATACGCAGTATTTT. This encodes CASSLYRPNRGHRWDTQYF.

This clone was recorded only once. The chain has TRBV28 and TRBJ2-3; 9 bases fit TRBD2. CDR1 is MDHEN, CDR2 SYDVKM, per germline. J was trimmed by 2 bases and V by 3 bases; bases with no gene match: 15. The CDR3 has 19 residues. The CDR3 spells CASSFRMRGLAGFTDTQYF. CDR3 DNA: TGTGCCAGCAGTTTTAGGATGAGAGGGCTAGCGGGGTTCACAGATACGCAGTATTTT.

The chain recombines TRBV18 with TRBJ2-1, with D perhaps TRBD2 (5 bases). The CDR3 covers 14 residues. V lost 1 base and J lost 8, with 12 bases in between. In germline, CDR1 is KGHSH, CDR2 LQKENI. CDR3: CASSPLSGADEQFF. DNA for the CDR3: TGTGCCAGCTCACCACTCAGTGGAGCGGATGAGCAGTTCTTC.

V gene TRBV7-6 combines with J gene TRBJ1-4, with D unclear. The CDR3 totals 19 residues. Per germline, CDR1 SGHVS and CDR2 FNYEAQ. The V and J ends lost 3 bases and 0 bases respectively, with 20 bases between them. CDR3 sequence: CASSLTRPYAGTTNEKLFF. The CDR3 DNA follows: TGTGCCAGCAGCTTGACGAGGCCCTACGCCGGCACAACTAATGAAAAACTGTTTTTT. Drawing the rest from reference TRBV7-6 and TRBJ1-4, the complete variable domain is GAGVSQSPRYKVTKRGQDVALRCDPISGHVSLYWYRQALGQGPEFLTYFNYEAQQDKSGLPNDRFSAERPEGSISTLTIQRTEQRDSAMYRCASSLTRPYAGTTNEKLFFGSGTQLSVL.

The gene calls are TRBV5-5 and TRBJ1-1, with a weak D call TRBD1 (5 bases). Per germline, CDR1 SGHKS and CDR2 YYEKEE (reference sequence). The CDR3 is 14 residues long. Trimming removed 7 bases from V and 0 bases from J, with 13 bases in between. CDR3 amino acids: CASVQGTMNTEAFF. CDR3 bases: TGTGCCAGCGTTCAGGGAACTATGAACACTGAAGCTTTCTTT. The complete variable domain, with remaining parts taken from reference TRBV5-5 and TRBJ1-1, reads DAGVTQSPTHLIKTRGQQVTLRCSPISGHKSVSWYQQVLGQGPQFIFQYYEKEERGRGNFPDRFSARQFPNYSSELNVNALLLGDSALYLCASVQGTMNTEAFFGQGTRLTVV.

The CDR3 DNA sequence: TGTGCCAGCAGTTTAGAACAAAACTACGAGCAGTACTTC. Protein product: CASSLEQNYEQYF. The V call is TRBV12-3 or TRBV12-4, the J call TRBJ2-7; D not resolved. The CDR3 covers 13 residues. V was cut by 1 base and J by 3 bases, with 7 bases left in between.

The chain is built from TRBV6-6 and TRBJ2-2; 8 positions agree with TRBD2. CDR3 length: 18 residues. With 5 bases clipped from V and 2 bases from J, the junction kept 13 bases outside the gene matches. Per germline, CDR1 MNHNY and CDR2 SVGAGI (reference sequence). Here the CDR3 reads CASSPLGVAGINTGELFF. The CDR3 DNA sequence: TGTGCCAGCAGTCCCCTTGGAGTAGCGGGGATTAACACCGGGGAGCTGTTTTTT.

The chain has TRBV4-1 and TRBJ2-7; 8 nucleotides match TRBD1. Germline V gene data show CDR1 as MGHRA and CDR2 as YSYEKL. The CDR3 is made up of 17 amino acids. The V gene end was trimmed by 4 bases and the J gene end by 3 bases; junction bases not matched to a gene: 14. The CDR3 spells CASSPRDRTGGFYEQYF. The CDR3 bases are TGCGCCAGCAGCCCTAGGGACAGGACAGGAGGTTTCTACGAGCAGTACTTC.

The rearrangement links TRBV19 to TRBJ2-3, with 8 positions matching TRBD2. CDR1 and CDR2 (germline): LNHDA, SQIVND (reference sequence). V dropped 6 bases and J dropped 5; count of bases not matched to a gene: 7. The CDR3 runs to 14 residues. The DNA for the CDR3 is TGTGCCAGTAGCGGGGGGGCCCTTGGAGATACGCAGTATTTT. Translating gives CASSGGALGDTQYF.

The CDR3 DNA reads as TGTGCTAGTGGTTTGGTACTCGACAGGCAAAAATTGTATGGCTACACCTTC. This gives the protein CASGLVLDRQKLYGYTF. The V call is TRBV12-5, the J call TRBJ1-2; TRBD1 might be the D (6 bases). The CDR3 consists of 17 residues. Germline assignment: CDR1 LGHNT and CDR2 FRNRAP. V was shortened by 0 bases and J by 5 bases, with 19 bases between the two germline ends.

As regards this clone: Its ends do not fully match the called genes, so a read error is possible. The chain joins TRBV5-6 to TRBJ1-1; 10 bases map to TRBD1. The CDR3 sequence is 15 residues long. Germline loops: CDR1 SGHDT, CDR2 YYEEEE. Written as DNA, the CDR3 is TGTGCTAGCAGCTTGGAGTGGACAGGGGGCACTGAAGCTTTCTTT. Amino acids: CASSLEWTGGTEAFF.

Only one count was recorded for this clone. The rearrangement uses TRBV10-3 and TRBJ1-1, with D uncertain. V was trimmed by 3 bases and J by 1 base, leaving 15 bases between them. Germline assignment: CDR1 ENHRY and CDR2 SYGVKD. The CDR3 extends over 16 amino acids. CDR3 amino acids: CAISDNRGTSNTEAFF. The CDR3 DNA follows: TGTGCCATCAGTGATAACCGGGGAACTTCGAACACTGAAGCTTTCTTT.

The count of this clone is one. The V gene is TRBV5-4, the J gene TRBJ2-6; 7 nucleotides line up with TRBD1. Looked up from germline, CDR1 is SGHNT and CDR2 is YYREEE (reference sequence). The V and J ends lost 4 bases and 0 bases, in that order; junction bases with no gene match: 10. This CDR3 spans 18 amino acids. CDR3 loop: CASSLPGGTDSGANVLTF. The CDR3 bases are TGTGCCAGCAGCCTACCCGGTGGGACAGACTCTGGGGCCAACGTCCTGACTTTC.

This sequence joins TRBV7-9 and TRBJ1-1; a possible D gene is TRBD1 (5 bases). The CDR3 loop spans 11 amino acids. The V end lost 5 bases, the J end lost 7 bases, and 8 bases lay between the germline ends. Germline V gene data show CDR1 as SEHNR and CDR2 as FQNEAQ (reference sequence). CDR3: CASSQGFEAFF. Written as DNA, the CDR3 is TGTGCCAGCAGCCAGGGCTTTGAAGCTTTCTTT.

The chain carries TRBV28 and TRBJ1-1, with TRBD1 matching 9 bases. This CDR3 has 13 residues. Germline V gives CDR1 MDHEN, CDR2 SYDVKM. V was pared by 5 bases and J by 6 bases, with 4 bases of the junction left unmatched. As DNA, the CDR3 is TGTGCCAGCAGTCGTCGGGACAGGGCTGAAGCTTTCTTT. Translation gives CASSRRDRAEAFF.

This rearrangement joins TRBV12-3 or TRBV12-4 to TRBJ1-6, with D tentatively TRBD1 (6 bases). The CDR3 loop spans 13 amino acids. Deletions cut 6 bases from V and 8 bases from J, with 11 bases between. CDR3 amino acids: CASRTGGDSPLHF. In nucleotides, the CDR3 is TGTGCCAGCAGGACAGGAGGCGATTCACCCCTCCACTTT.

The rearrangement uses TRBV2 and TRBJ2-7; D is perhaps TRBD2 (6 bases). V dropped 2 bases and J dropped 3 bases, with 14 bases sitting between them. CDR3 length: 15 amino acids. Germline assignment: CDR1 SNHLY and CDR2 FYNNEI. The CDR3 loop reads CASSESGTASYEQYF. DNA of the CDR3: TGTGCCAGCAGTGAATCCGGGACTGCGAGCTACGAGCAGTACTTC.

V is TRBV7-9 and J is TRBJ1-2, with D perhaps TRBD1 (5 bases). The CDR3 is made up of 16 amino acids. CDR1 SEHNR and CDR2 FQNEAQ come from the germline V gene (reference sequence). The V and J ends lost 7 bases and 6 bases respectively, with 24 bases between them. In DNA, the CDR3 is TGTGCCAGCACCTCCAGGGTTCACGGGGGAAGGGATGGCTACACCTTC. This codes for CASTSRVHGGRDGYTF.